A single T cell receptor (beta chain) is shown here with its context. What it binds is unknown. This specimen comes from a study of Ad26.COV2.S vaccination and SARS-CoV-2 variants. Whole-study findings and limits: Spike-specific CD8+ and CD4+ T cell responses reportedly showed substantial breadth after vaccination. Placebo and vaccine recipients had non-spike TCR breadth that was similar.

This CDR3 is 14 amino acids long. Germline CDR1 SGDLS, CDR2 YYNGEE. V shed 2 bases and J shed 0 bases, with 6 bases lying between them. Generated by immunoSEQ multiplex PCR, the TCRdb table keeps only in-frame clones and is missing some. The sample consists of roughly 420,000 clones, roughly nine tenths of them appearing once. The treatment here: approximately 18 received Ad26.COV2.S at low or high dose, single or two shots; five or six received placebo; per-sample allocation not given. Samples analyzed were those drawn on day 63 after the first vaccine or placebo injection. Expressing Wuhan-strain SARS-CoV-2 spike, an Ad26 vector served as the vaccine.

This TCR was sampled from a person between 18 and 59 years old who received the Ad26.COV2.S COVID-19 vaccine or a placebo. The source material was peripheral blood, sampled in a trial of Ad26.COV2.S vaccine versus placebo. V and J are TRBV9 and TRBJ1-3; D remains ambiguous. The CDR3 DNA sequence: TGTGCCAGCAGCGTCACCCGCTCTGGAAACACCATATATTTT. Translation: CASSVTRSGNTIYF.